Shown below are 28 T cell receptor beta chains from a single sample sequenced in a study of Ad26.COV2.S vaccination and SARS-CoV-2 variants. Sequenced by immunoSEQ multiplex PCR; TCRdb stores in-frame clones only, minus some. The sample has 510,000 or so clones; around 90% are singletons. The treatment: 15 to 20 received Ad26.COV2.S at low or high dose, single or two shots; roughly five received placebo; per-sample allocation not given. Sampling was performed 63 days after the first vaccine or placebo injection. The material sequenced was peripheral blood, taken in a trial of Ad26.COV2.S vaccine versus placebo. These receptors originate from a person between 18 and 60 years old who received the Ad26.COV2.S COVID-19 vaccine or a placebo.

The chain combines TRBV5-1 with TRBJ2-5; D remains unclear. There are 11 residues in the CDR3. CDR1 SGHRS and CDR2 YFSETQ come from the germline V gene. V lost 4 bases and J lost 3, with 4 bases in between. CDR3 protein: CASSREETQYF. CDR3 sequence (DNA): TGCGCCAGCAGCAGAGAAGAGACCCAGTACTTC.

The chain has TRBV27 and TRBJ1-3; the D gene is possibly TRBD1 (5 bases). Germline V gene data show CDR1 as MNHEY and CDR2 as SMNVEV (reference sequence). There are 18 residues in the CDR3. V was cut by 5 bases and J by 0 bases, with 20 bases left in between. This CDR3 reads CASSPPRQIIYSGNTIYF. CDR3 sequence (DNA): TGTGCCAGCAGTCCCCCCCGACAGATTATTTACTCTGGAAACACCATATATTTT.

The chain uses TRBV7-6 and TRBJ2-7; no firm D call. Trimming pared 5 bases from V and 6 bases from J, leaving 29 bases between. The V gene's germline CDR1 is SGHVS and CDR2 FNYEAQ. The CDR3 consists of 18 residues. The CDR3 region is CASSPQTRGRTWYVEQYF. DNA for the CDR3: TGTGCCAGCAGCCCCCAAACACGCGGACGGACCTGGTACGTCGAGCAGTACTTC.

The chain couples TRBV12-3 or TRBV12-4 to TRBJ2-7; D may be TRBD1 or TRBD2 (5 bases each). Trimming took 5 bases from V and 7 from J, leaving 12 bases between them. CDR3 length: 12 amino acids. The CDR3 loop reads CASSPGAWEQYF. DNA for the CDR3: TGTGCCAGCAGTCCCGGGGCGTGGGAGCAGTACTTC.

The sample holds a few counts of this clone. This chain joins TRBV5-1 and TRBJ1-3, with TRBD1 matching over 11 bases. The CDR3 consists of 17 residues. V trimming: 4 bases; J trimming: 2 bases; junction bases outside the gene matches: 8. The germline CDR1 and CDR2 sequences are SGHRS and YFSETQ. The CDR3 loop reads CASSPGDRGRPGNTIYF. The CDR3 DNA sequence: TGCGCCAGCAGCCCGGGGGACAGGGGGAGGCCTGGAAACACCATATATTTT.

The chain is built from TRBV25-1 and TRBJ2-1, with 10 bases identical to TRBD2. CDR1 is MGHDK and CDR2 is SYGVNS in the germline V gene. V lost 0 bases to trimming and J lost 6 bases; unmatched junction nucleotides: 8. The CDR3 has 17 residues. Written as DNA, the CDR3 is TGTGCCAGCAGTGAATATGGTCGGACTAGCGGCCTCAATGAGCAGTTCTTC. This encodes CASSEYGRTSGLNEQFF.

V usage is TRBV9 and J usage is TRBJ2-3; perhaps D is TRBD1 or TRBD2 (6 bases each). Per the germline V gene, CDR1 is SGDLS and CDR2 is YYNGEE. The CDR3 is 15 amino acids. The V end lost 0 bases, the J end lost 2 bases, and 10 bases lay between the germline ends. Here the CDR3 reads CASSVARGHTDTQYF. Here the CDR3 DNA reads TGTGCCAGCAGCGTAGCTCGGGGGCACACAGATACGCAGTATTTT.

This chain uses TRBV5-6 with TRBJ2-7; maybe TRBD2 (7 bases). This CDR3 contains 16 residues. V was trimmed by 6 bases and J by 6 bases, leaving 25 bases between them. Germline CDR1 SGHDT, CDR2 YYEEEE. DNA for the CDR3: TGTGCCAGCACCGGGGGTGGCGGGAGCCCCAGGGGCGAGCAGTACTTC. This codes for CASTGGGGSPRGEQYF. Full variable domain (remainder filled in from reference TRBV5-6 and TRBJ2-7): DAGVTQSPTHLIKTRGQQVTLRCSPKSGHDTVSWYQQALGQGPQFIFQYYEEEERQRGNFPDRFSGHQFPNYSSELNVNALLLGDSALYLCASTGGGGSPRGEQYFGPGTRLTVT.

CDR3: CSAHRDGYTF. The CDR3 DNA sequence: TGCAGTGCCCACCGGGATGGCTACACCTTC. The V and J genes are TRBV20-1 and TRBJ1-2; D gene unclear. V lost 6 bases and J lost 6, with 8 bases in between. This CDR3 is built from 10 residues. Germline V gene data show CDR1 as DFQATT and CDR2 as SNEGSKA (reference sequence).

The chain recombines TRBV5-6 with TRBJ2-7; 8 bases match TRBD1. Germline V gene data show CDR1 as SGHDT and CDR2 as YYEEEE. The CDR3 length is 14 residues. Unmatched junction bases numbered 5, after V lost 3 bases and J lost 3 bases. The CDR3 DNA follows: TGTGCCAGCAGCTGGACAGGGTTATACTACGAGCAGTACTTC. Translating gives CASSWTGLYYEQYF.

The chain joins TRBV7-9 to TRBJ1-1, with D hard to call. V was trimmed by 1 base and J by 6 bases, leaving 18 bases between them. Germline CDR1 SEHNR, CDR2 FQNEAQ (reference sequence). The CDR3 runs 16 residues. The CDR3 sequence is CASSLGPVRVDAEAFF. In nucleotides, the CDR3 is TGTGCCAGCAGCTTAGGTCCCGTCCGGGTAGATGCTGAAGCTTTCTTT.

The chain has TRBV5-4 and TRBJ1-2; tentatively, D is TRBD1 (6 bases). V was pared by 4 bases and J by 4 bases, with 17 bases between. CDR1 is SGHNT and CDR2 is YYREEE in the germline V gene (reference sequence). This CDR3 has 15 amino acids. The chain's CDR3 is CASSVSGQPSYGYTF. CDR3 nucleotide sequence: TGTGCCAGCAGCGTGTCGGGACAACCGTCCTATGGCTACACCTTC.

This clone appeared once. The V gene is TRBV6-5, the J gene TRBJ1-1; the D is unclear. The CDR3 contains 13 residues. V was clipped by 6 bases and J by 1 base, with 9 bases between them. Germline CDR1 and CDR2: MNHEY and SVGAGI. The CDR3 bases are TGTGCCAGCAGGTACCGACGGAACACTGAAGCTTTCTTT. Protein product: CASRYRRNTEAFF.

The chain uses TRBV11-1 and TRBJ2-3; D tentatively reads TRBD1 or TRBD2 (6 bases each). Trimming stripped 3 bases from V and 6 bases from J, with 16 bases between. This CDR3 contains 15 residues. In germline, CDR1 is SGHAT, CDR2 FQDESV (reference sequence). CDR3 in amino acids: CASSFLVGGRDTQYF. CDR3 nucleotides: TGTGCCAGCAGCTTTCTGGTCGGGGGCCGGGATACGCAGTATTTT.

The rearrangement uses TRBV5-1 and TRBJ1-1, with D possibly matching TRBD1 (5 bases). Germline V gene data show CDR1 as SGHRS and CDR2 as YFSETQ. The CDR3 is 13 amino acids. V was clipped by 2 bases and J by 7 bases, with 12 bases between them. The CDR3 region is CASSLSGRGEAFF. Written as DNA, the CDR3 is TGCGCCAGCAGCTTATCGGGGCGGGGTGAAGCTTTCTTT.

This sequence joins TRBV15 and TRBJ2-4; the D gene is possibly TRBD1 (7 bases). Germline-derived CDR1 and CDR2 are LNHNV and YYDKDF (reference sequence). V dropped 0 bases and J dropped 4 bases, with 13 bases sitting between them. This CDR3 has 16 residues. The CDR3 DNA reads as TGTGCCACCAGCAGAGATCTATCAGGGGGGAAAAACATTCAGTACTTC. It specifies CATSRDLSGGKNIQYF.

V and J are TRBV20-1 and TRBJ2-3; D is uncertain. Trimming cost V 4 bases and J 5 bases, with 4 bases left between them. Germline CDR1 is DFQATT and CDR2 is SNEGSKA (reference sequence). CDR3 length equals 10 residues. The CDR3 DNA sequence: TGCAGTGCTACTAAAGATACGCAGTATTTT. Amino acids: CSATKDTQYF.

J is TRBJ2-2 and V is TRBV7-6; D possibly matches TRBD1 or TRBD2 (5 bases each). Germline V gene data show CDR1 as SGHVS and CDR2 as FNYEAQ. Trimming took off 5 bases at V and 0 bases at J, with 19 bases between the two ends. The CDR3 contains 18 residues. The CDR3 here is CASSLRSGVGANTGELFF. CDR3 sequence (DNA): TGTGCCAGCAGCCTCAGGTCCGGCGTGGGGGCGAACACCGGGGAGCTGTTTTTT. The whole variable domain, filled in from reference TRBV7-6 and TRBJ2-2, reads GAGVSQSPRYKVTKRGQDVALRCDPISGHVSLYWYRQALGQGPEFLTYFNYEAQQDKSGLPNDRFSAERPEGSISTLTIQRTEQRDSAMYRCASSLRSGVGANTGELFFGEGSRLTVL.

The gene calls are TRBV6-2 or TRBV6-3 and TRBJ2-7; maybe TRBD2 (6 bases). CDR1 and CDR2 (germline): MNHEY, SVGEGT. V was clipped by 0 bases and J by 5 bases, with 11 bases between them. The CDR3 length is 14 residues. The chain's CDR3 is CASSYSGRLHEQYF. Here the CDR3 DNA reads TGTGCCAGCAGTTACTCCGGGAGACTCCACGAGCAGTACTTC.

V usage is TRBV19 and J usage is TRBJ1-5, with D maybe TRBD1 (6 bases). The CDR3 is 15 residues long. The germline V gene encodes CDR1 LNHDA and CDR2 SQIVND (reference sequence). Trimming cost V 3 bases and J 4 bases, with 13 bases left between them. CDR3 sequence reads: CASSMMGHLNQPQHF. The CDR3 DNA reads TGTGCCAGTAGTATGATGGGACACCTTAATCAGCCCCAGCATTTT. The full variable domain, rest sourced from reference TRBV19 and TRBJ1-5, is DGGITQSPKYLFRKEGQNVTLSCEQNLNHDAMYWYRQDPGQGLRLIYYSQIVNDFQKGDIAEGYSVSREKKESFPLTVTSAQKNPTAFYLCASSMMGHLNQPQHFGDGTRLSIL.

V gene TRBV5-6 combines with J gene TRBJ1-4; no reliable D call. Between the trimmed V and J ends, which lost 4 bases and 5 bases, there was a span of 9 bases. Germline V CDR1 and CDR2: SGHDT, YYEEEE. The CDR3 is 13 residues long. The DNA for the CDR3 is TGTGCCAGCAGCCGTGTCCGCAATGAAAAACTGTTTTTT. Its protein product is CASSRVRNEKLFF.

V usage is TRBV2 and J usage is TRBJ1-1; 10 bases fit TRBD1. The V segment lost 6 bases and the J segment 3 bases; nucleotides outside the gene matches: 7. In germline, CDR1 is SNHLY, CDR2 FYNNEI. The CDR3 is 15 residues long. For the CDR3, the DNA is TGTGCCAGCAGGGACAGGGGGTTATCGTACACTGAAGCTTTCTTT. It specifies CASRDRGLSYTEAFF.

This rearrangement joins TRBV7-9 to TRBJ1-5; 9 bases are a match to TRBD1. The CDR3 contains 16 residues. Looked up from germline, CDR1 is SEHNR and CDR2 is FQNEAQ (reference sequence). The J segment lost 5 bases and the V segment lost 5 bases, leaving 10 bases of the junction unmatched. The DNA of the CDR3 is TGTGCCAGCAGCCCAGGGGGACAGGGTTTATATCAGCCCCAGCATTTT. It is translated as CASSPGGQGLYQPQHF.

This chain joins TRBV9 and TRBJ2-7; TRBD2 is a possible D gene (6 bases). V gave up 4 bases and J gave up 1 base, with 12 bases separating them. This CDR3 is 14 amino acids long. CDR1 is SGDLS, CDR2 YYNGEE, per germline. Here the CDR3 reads CASSLRDWSYEQYF. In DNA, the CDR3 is TGTGCCAGCAGCTTGAGGGACTGGTCCTACGAGCAGTACTTC.

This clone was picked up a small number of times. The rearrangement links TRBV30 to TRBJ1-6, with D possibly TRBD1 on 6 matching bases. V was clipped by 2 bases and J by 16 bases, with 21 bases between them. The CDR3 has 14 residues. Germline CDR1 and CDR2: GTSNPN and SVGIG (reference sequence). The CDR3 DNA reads TGTGCCTGGAGTCTGGACAGCCAGACCGCGAGGCTCCACTTT. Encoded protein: CAWSLDSQTARLHF.

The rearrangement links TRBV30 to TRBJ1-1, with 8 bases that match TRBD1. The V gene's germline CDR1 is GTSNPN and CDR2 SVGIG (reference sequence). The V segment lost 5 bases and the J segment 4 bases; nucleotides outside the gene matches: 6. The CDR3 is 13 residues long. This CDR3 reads CAWVITGGTEAFF. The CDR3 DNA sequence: TGTGCCTGGGTTATAACAGGGGGCACTGAAGCTTTCTTT.

CDR3 loop: CASSSPGSNQPQHF. The CDR3 DNA reads TGTGCCAGCAGCTCCCCGGGTAGCAATCAGCCCCAGCATTTT. The chain couples TRBV7-9 to TRBJ1-5, with unresolved D. V dropped 4 bases and J dropped 0 bases, with 7 bases sitting between them. This CDR3 has 14 amino acids. Germline lookup yields CDR1 SEHNR and CDR2 FQNEAQ (reference sequence).

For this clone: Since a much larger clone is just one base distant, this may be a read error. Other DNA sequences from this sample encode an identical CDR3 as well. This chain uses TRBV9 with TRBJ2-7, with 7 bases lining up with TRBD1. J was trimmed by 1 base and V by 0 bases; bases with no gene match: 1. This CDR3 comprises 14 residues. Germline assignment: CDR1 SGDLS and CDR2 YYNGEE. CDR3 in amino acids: CASSVGDSSYEQYF. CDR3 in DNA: TGTGCCAGCAGCGTAGGGGACAGTTCCTACGAGCAGTACTTC.